This is a list of T cell receptor beta chains from one sample in a study of blood T cell repertoires in COVID-19. TCRdb keeps only in-frame clones here, not all; method: immunoSEQ multiplex PCR. In the table there are about 120,000 clones, nearly 90% of which are singletons. Material for sequencing was peripheral blood. These receptors came from a woman aged 55-70 years with COVID-19, enrolled during active disease. CDR3s leave out the opening cysteine and the closing phenylalanine or tryptophan.

V: TRBV7-9; J: TRBJ2-7; CDR3: ASSSGTGTYEQY
V: TRBV3-1/TRBV3-2; J: TRBJ2-1; CDR3: ASSPEGLAYSYNEQF
V: TRBV5-1; J: TRBJ2-7; CDR3: ASSYGDRGEQY
V: TRBV19; J: TRBJ1-5; CDR3: ASSGTPGDQPQH
V: TRBV30; J: TRBJ1-6; CDR3: AWSRGTAEALH
V: TRBV7-9; J: TRBJ1-4; CDR3: ASSPPGASNEKLF
V: TRBV5-4; J: TRBJ1-1; CDR3: ASSPRGNRGTEAF
V: TRBV7-2; J: TRBJ2-7; CDR3: ASSLDRSKQY
V: TRBV19; J: TRBJ1-1; CDR3: ASSGTLRGTEAF
V: TRBV5-1; J: TRBJ2-5; CDR3: ASSFTEETQY
V: TRBV5-1; J: TRBJ1-1; CDR3: ASSFQIPGQGMNTEAF
V: TRBV6-5; J: TRBJ2-2; CDR3: ASRTGQSNTGELF
V: TRBV19; J: TRBJ2-7; CDR3: ASSIAAQGYEQY
V: TRBV5-4; J: TRBJ1-4; CDR3: ASSSQSTNEKLF
V: TRBV30; J: TRBJ2-7; CDR3: AGTEQTYEQY
V: TRBV19; J: TRBJ1-1; CDR3: ASSNQGANTEAF
V: TRBV5-1; J: TRBJ2-3; CDR3: ASSFTPSTDTQY
V: TRBV9; J: TRBJ2-2; CDR3: ASSPRPWGQGASGELF
V: TRBV19; J: TRBJ1-2; CDR3: ASSGTFYGYT
V: TRBV7-2; J: TRBJ2-3; CDR3: ASTLTPGLVADTQY
V: TRBV19; J: TRBJ1-3; CDR3: ASIPGESGNTIY
V: TRBV30; J: TRBJ1-1; CDR3: AWRAGLMNTEAF
V: TRBV6-2/TRBV6-3; J: TRBJ1-2; CDR3: ASSYREYRNYGYT
V: TRBV18; J: TRBJ2-7; CDR3: ASSASSGVYEQY
V: TRBV6-5; J: TRBJ1-2; CDR3: ASSYQAFYGYT
V: TRBV6-2/TRBV6-3; J: TRBJ1-5; CDR3: ASSYFRTGGNQPQH
V: TRBV9; J: TRBJ2-2; CDR3: ASSVAAVGTGELF
V: TRBV5-1; J: TRBJ1-2; CDR3: ASAPPGSHYGYT
V: TRBV2; J: TRBJ1-5; CDR3: ASSAMGQPNQPQH
V: TRBV5-1; J: TRBJ1-2; CDR3: ASSLEGVGYGYT
V: TRBV9; J: TRBJ2-3; CDR3: ASSLSGGSTDTQY
V: TRBV6-2/TRBV6-3; J: TRBJ2-3; CDR3: ASSYGRTSGGGTDTQY
V: TRBV30; J: TRBJ1-3; CDR3: AWRRQGASSGNTIY
V: TRBV18; J: TRBJ1-1; CDR3: ASSLWDTALNTEAF
V: TRBV5-6; J: TRBJ2-7; CDR3: ASSLGRSSYEQY
V: TRBV5-1; J: TRBJ2-7; CDR3: ASSLWGSGGTYEQY
V: TRBV25-1; J: TRBJ1-1; CDR3: ASSEPGGVSEAF
V: TRBV5-8; J: TRBJ2-1; CDR3: ASSFSGGALNEQF
V: TRBV12-3/TRBV12-4; J: TRBJ1-2; CDR3: ASSMTANYGYT
V: TRBV19; J: TRBJ2-1; CDR3: ASSIEAGSSYNEQF
V: TRBV25-1; J: TRBJ1-1; CDR3: ASSLTGEGAEAF
V: TRBV15; J: TRBJ1-2; CDR3: ATSSHGQTLYGYT
V: TRBV18; J: TRBJ1-1; CDR3: ASSPGRGTEAF
V: TRBV14; J: TRBJ1-2; CDR3: ASSQVAHRGGYGYT
V: TRBV29-1; J: TRBJ1-3; CDR3: SVGGDSPLHSGNTIY
V: TRBV5-8; J: TRBJ1-4; CDR3: ASRLGLATNEKLF
V: TRBV19; J: TRBJ1-3; CDR3: ASRNIRWRETSSGNTIY
V: TRBV5-5; J: TRBJ2-1; CDR3: ASSLQSDNEQF